The rows below give T cell receptor beta chains drawn from one sample of a study of blood T cell repertoires in COVID-19. Using immunoSEQ multiplex PCR, the repertoire was profiled, and TCRdb retains in-frame clones only, with some absent. The profile shows approximately 100,000 clones, 85% of them singletons. The sequencing sample was made of peripheral blood. These receptors were collected from a woman in her seventies with active or convalescent COVID-19. CDR3s include the opening cysteine and the closing phenylalanine or tryptophan. Fields, in order: J gene, V gene, clone size, D gene, CDR3 protein, CDR3 DNA. A D gene is named only where the DNA matches it firmly. Clone size appears in some rows only: once, few, many, or a class for an expanded clone.

TRBJ2-5,TRBV7-2,.,TRBD2,CASNSPGSGGFQETQYF,TGTGCCAGCAACTCACCGGGTAGCGGGGGATTCCAAGAGACCCAGTACTTC
TRBJ1-5,TRBV5-1,.,TRBD1,CASSLDGTANQPQHF,TGCGCCAGCAGCTTGGATGGGACAGCCAATCAGCCCCAGCATTTT
TRBJ1-1,TRBV27,.,.,CASSLSLSYGTEAFF,TGTGCCAGCAGTTTATCTCTATCTTACGGCACTGAAGCTTTCTTT
TRBJ2-5,TRBV5-4,.,TRBD1,CASSLDREETQYF,TGTGCCAGCAGCTTAGACAGGGAAGAGACCCAGTACTTC
TRBJ1-2,TRBV19,.,.,CASSIGGARAYGYTF,TGTGCCAGTAGTATTGGGGGGGCGCGGGCCTATGGCTACACCTTC
TRBJ1-5,TRBV7-8,once,.,CASSLSPYGQPQHF,TGTGCCAGCAGCTTAAGCCCCTATGGTCAGCCCCAGCATTTT
TRBJ2-7,TRBV5-4,.,.,CASSSQGRAAYEQYF,TGTGCCAGCAGCTCTCAGGGAAGGGCAGCCTACGAGCAGTACTTC
TRBJ2-1,TRBV18,.,TRBD2,CASSPGTSGRAGNEQFF,TGTGCCAGCTCACCAGGGACTAGCGGGAGGGCCGGGAATGAGCAGTTCTTC
TRBJ2-7,TRBV11-3,.,.,CASSTYRSYEQYF,TGTGCCAGCAGCACATACAGGTCCTACGAGCAGTACTTC
TRBJ2-7,TRBV5-4,.,TRBD2,CASRRLLAGGSGEQYF,TGTGCCAGCAGGCGCCTACTTGCGGGGGGATCGGGCGAGCAGTACTTC
TRBJ2-3,TRBV7-2,.,TRBD2,CASSLVVGGTDTQYF,TGTGCCAGCAGCTTAGTTGTGGGAGGGACGGATACGCAGTATTTT
TRBJ1-4,TRBV15,.,.,CATSIRGGNEKLFF,TGTGCCACCAGCATCCGGGGGGGTAATGAAAAACTGTTTTTT
TRBJ2-7,TRBV30,.,TRBD2,CAWRGGLASGTYEQYF,TGTGCCTGGAGAGGTGGGCTCGCTAGCGGTACCTACGAGCAGTACTTC
TRBJ1-5,TRBV28,.,.,CASIPGRGQPQHF,TGTGCCAGCATCCCCGGGCGAGGGCAGCCCCAGCATTTT
TRBJ1-6,TRBV4-3,.,TRBD1,CASSQMGGQGDSPLHF,TGCGCCAGCAGCCAAATGGGGGGACAGGGGGATTCACCCCTCCACTTT
TRBJ2-7,TRBV27,.,.,CASSLFARGSYEQYF,TGTGCCAGCAGTTTATTTGCTAGGGGCTCCTACGAGCAGTACTTC
TRBJ1-6,TRBV6-1,once,.,CASSGPENWWQVNSPLHF,TGTGCCAGCAGTGGGCCTGAAAATTGGTGGCAAGTTAATTCACCCCTCCACTTT
TRBJ1-4,TRBV10-2,few,.,CAMADRPNEKLFF,TGCGCCATGGCTGACAGGCCTAATGAAAAACTGTTTTTT
TRBJ1-6,TRBV27,.,.,CASSLSQGRSPLHF,TGTGCCAGCAGTTTATCCCAGGGCCGCTCACCCCTCCACTTT
TRBJ2-3,TRBV4-3,.,TRBD2,CASSQDRAGGTDTQYF,TGCGCCAGCAGCCAAGATAGGGCGGGGGGCACAGATACGCAGTATTTT
TRBJ1-1,TRBV4-1,.,TRBD1,CASSPRGQGNTEAFF,TGCGCCAGCAGCCCCCGGGGACAGGGAAACACTGAAGCTTTCTTT
TRBJ2-3,TRBV2,.,.,CASIQRAPHGGTDTQYF,TGTGCCAGCATCCAGCGTGCTCCACACGGAGGCACAGATACGCAGTATTTT
TRBJ1-1,TRBV5-1,.,.,CASSLVRGNTEAFF,TGCGCCAGCAGCTTGGTCCGGGGAAACACTGAAGCTTTCTTT
TRBJ2-1,TRBV5-6,.,.,CASSFVGGNPYNEQFF,TGTGCCAGCAGCTTTGTGGGCGGGAACCCCTACAATGAGCAGTTCTTC
TRBJ1-3,TRBV5-1,few,TRBD1,CASSLIGQGYGNTIYF,TGCGCCAGCAGCTTAATAGGACAGGGGTATGGAAACACCATATATTTT
TRBJ2-7,TRBV5-6,.,.,CASSYDRHSYEQYF,TGTGCCAGCAGCTATGACAGGCACTCCTACGAGCAGTACTTC
TRBJ2-2,TRBV5-4,once,.,CASSRVDYDTGELFF,TGTGCCAGCAGTCGCGTGGACTATGACACCGGGGAGCTGTTTTTT
TRBJ2-2,TRBV15,.,TRBD1,CATSRDRQGVDTGELFF,TGTGCCACCAGCAGAGATCGACAGGGTGTGGACACCGGGGAGCTGTTTTTT
TRBJ2-5,TRBV28,.,TRBD1,CASSLSQGAKAETQYF,TGTGCCAGCAGCCTATCACAGGGGGCAAAAGCGGAGACCCAGTACTTC
TRBJ2-1,TRBV5-4,.,TRBD2,CASSLPAREIIRGREQFF,TGTGCCAGCAGCTTACCTGCGCGGGAGATTATCCGAGGGCGTGAGCAGTTCTTC
TRBJ1-4,TRBV2,.,TRBD1,CASSKRQGVLFF,TGTGCCAGCAGTAAAAGACAGGGTGTTTTGTTTTTT
TRBJ2-7,TRBV30,.,.,CACQGRGSTAYEQYF,TGTGCCTGCCAAGGGAGGGGGAGTACCGCCTACGAGCAGTACTTC
TRBJ1-2,TRBV7-8,once,TRBD1,CASSFTGGGGYTF,TGTGCCAGCAGCTTCACAGGGGGGGGTGGCTACACCTTC
TRBJ2-7,TRBV25-1,.,.,CASSHGKTYEQYF,TGTGCCAGCAGTCACGGGAAGACCTACGAGCAGTACTTC
TRBJ1-3,TRBV7-8,.,.,CASSLEGGLGNTIYF,TGTGCCAGCAGCTTAGAGGGGGGGCTTGGAAACACCATATATTTT
TRBJ2-2,TRBV10-3,.,TRBD1,CAISETGAGELFF,TGTGCCATCAGTGAGACAGGGGCCGGGGAGCTGTTTTTT
TRBJ2-5,TRBV4-1,.,TRBD2,CASSQGDYKGQETQYF,TGCGCCAGCAGCCAGGGGGACTACAAAGGGCAAGAGACCCAGTACTTC
TRBJ1-1,TRBV18,few,.,CASSSVVNTEAFF,TGTGCCAGCTCGAGTGTGGTGAACACTGAAGCTTTCTTT
TRBJ1-1,TRBV19,.,TRBD1,CASSQDRALGTEAFF,TGTGCCAGTAGCCAAGACAGGGCCCTGGGCACTGAAGCTTTCTTT
TRBJ1-2,TRBV28,.,.,CATQSGDLYYGYTF,TGTGCCACCCAAAGCGGGGACCTTTACTATGGCTACACCTTC
TRBJ1-3,TRBV7-2,.,.,CASSLGGGSGNTIYF,TGTGCCAGCAGCTTAGGGGGGGGTTCTGGAAACACCATATATTTT
TRBJ1-5,TRBV2,.,.,CASSERQSNQPQHF,TGTGCCAGCAGTGAACGACAGAGTAATCAGCCCCAGCATTTT
TRBJ2-7,TRBV7-6,few,TRBD2,CASSLTSGGAFYEQYF,TGTGCCAGCAGCTTAACTAGCGGTGGGGCGTTCTACGAGCAGTACTTC
TRBJ1-1,TRBV3-1/TRBV3-2,.,.,CASRTLSGTEAFF,TGTGCCAGCAGGACCCTCTCGGGCACTGAAGCTTTCTTT
TRBJ1-6,TRBV30,once,.,CAWSKAGQGSYNSPLHF,TGTGCCTGGAGTAAGGCAGGGCAAGGCTCCTATAATTCACCCCTCCACTTT
TRBJ1-1,TRBV2,.,.,CASSLENTEAFF,TGTGCCAGCAGTCTAGAGAACACTGAAGCTTTCTTT
TRBJ1-1,TRBV12-3/TRBV12-4,.,.,CASSPLSGTEAFF,TGTGCCAGCAGTCCACTCTCTGGCACTGAAGCTTTCTTT
TRBJ1-6,TRBV7-2,few,.,CASSLVVTPGSSPLHF,TGTGCCAGCAGCTTAGTGGTGACTCCGGGAAGTTCACCCCTCCACTTT
TRBJ2-5,TRBV11-2,once,TRBD2,CASSLMPGGTETQYF,TGTGCCAGCAGCTTAATGCCGGGGGGGACTGAGACCCAGTACTTC
TRBJ2-7,TRBV2,.,TRBD1,CASKVRGLDEQYF,TGTGCCAGCAAAGTCAGGGGGTTAGATGAGCAGTACTTC
TRBJ2-5,TRBV19,.,.,CASSIANYQRETQYF,TGTGCCAGTAGTATAGCCAACTATCAGAGGGAGACCCAGTACTTC
TRBJ2-3,TRBV21-1,.,.,CASSKNRAQFWGDTQYF,TGTGCCAGCAGCAAAAACAGGGCTCAGTTTTGGGGAGATACGCAGTATTTT
TRBJ1-5,TRBV19,few,TRBD1,CASSIRGTGPNQPQHF,TGTGCCAGTAGTATCCGTGGGACAGGCCCAAATCAGCCCCAGCATTTT
TRBJ2-1,TRBV7-2,.,TRBD2,CASSLSSGTSGYNEQFF,TGTGCCAGCAGCCTAAGCTCCGGGACTAGCGGTTACAATGAGCAGTTCTTC
TRBJ1-2,TRBV4-2,.,.,CASSPRERIGYGYTF,TGTGCCAGCAGCCCGAGGGAGAGGATCGGCTATGGCTACACCTTC
TRBJ1-5,TRBV30,.,.,CAWARGSNQPQHF,TGTGCCTGGGCCAGGGGTAGCAATCAGCCCCAGCATTTT
TRBJ2-7,TRBV7-6,.,.,CASSNVRRDSSYEQYF,TGTGCCAGCAGTAACGTCCGGAGGGACAGCTCCTACGAGCAGTACTTC
TRBJ1-1,TRBV21-1,.,.,CASSPGTSNTEAFF,TGTGCCAGCAGCCCCGGGACATCGAACACTGAAGCTTTCTTT
TRBJ2-1,TRBV16,.,TRBD1,CASSPNRGNEQFF,TGTGCCAGCAGCCCCAACAGGGGCAATGAGCAGTTCTTC
TRBJ1-1,TRBV5-1,.,.,CASSLDRVGTEAFF,TGCGCCAGCAGCTTGGACAGGGTGGGAACTGAAGCTTTCTTT